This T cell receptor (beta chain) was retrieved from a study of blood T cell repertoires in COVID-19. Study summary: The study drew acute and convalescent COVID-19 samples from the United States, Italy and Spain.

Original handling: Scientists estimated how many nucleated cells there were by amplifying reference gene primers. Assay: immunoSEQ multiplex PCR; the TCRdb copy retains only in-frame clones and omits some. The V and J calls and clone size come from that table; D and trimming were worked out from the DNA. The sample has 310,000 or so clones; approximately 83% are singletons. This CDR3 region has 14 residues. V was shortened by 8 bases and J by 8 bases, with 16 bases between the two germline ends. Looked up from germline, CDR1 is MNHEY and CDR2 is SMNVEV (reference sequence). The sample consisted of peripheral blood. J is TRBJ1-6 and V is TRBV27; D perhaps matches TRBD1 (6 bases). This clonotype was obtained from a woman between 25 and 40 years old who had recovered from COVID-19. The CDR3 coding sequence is TGTGCCAGCGGGGGACAAGGCACGGATTCACCCCTCCACTTT. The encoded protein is CASGGQGTDSPLHF.